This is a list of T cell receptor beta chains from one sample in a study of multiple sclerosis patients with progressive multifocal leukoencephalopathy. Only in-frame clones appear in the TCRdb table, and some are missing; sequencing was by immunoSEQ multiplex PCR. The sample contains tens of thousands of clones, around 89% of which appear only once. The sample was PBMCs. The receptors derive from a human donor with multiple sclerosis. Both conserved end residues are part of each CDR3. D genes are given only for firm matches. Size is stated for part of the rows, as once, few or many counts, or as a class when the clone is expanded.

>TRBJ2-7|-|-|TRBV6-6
CASSYSLGNEQYF
TGTGCCAGCAGTTACTCATTAGGGAACGAGCAGTACTTC
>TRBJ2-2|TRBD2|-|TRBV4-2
CASSQDKGAGGPTGELFF
TGTGCCAGCAGCCAAGATAAAGGAGCGGGGGGGCCTACCGGGGAGCTGTTTTTT
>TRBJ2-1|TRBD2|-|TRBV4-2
CASSPGTSGDNEQFF
TGTGCCAGCAGCCCGGGGACTAGCGGGGACAATGAGCAGTTCTTC
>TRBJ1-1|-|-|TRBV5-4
CASAGTGRETEAFF
TGTGCCAGCGCTGGAACGGGGCGCGAAACTGAAGCTTTCTTT
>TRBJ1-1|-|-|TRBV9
CASSVGVTENTEAFF
TGTGCCAGCAGCGTAGGGGTCACGGAGAACACTGAAGCTTTCTTT
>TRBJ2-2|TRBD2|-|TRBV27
CASSMGLNTGELFF
TGTGCCAGCAGTATGGGACTAAACACCGGGGAGCTGTTTTTT
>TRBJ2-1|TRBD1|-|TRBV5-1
CASSPIRGGGEQFF
TGCGCCAGCAGCCCGATCCGAGGGGGCGGTGAGCAGTTCTTC
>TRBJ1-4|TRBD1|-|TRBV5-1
CASSLRDSSNEKLFF
TGCGCCAGCAGCCTGAGGGACAGTTCTAATGAAAAACTGTTTTTT
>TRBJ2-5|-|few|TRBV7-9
CASSSIQETQYF
TGTGCCAGCAGCTCTATCCAAGAGACCCAGTACTTC
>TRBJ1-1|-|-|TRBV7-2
CASSLKGDTEAFF
TGTGCCAGCAGCTTAAAGGGTGACACTGAAGCTTTCTTT
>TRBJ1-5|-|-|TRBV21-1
CASSPGTEYSNQPQHF
TGTGCCAGCAGCCCTGGGACAGAATATAGCAATCAGCCCCAGCATTTT
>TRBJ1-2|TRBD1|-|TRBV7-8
CASSLALKTGGYGYTF
TGTGCCAGCAGCTTAGCGTTAAAGACAGGGGGCTATGGCTACACCTTC
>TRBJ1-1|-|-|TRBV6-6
CASWRGENTEAFF
TGTGCCAGTTGGAGAGGGGAGAACACTGAAGCTTTCTTT
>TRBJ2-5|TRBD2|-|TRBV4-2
CASSQDVASGGETQYF
TGTGCCAGCAGCCAAGATGTAGCTAGCGGGGGAGAGACCCAGTACTTC
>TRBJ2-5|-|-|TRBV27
CASSQVLGETQYF
TGTGCCAGCAGTCAAGTACTCGGGGAGACCCAGTACTTC
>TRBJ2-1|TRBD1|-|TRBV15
CATSIRGQGGNEQFF
TGTGCCACCAGCATTAGGGGACAGGGAGGCAATGAGCAGTTCTTC
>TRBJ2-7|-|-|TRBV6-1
CASSEQDGSSYEQYF
TGTGCCAGCAGTGAACAGGACGGGAGCTCCTACGAGCAGTACTTC
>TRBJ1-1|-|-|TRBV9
CASSPYAGAMNTEAFF
TGTGCCAGCAGCCCCTACGCAGGAGCTATGAACACTGAAGCTTTCTTT
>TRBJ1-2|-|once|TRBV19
CASTPPGGPYGYTF
TGTGCCAGTACCCCCCCGGGGGGACCCTATGGCTACACCTTC
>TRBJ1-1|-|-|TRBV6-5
CASSRSGVVEAFF
TGTGCCAGCAGCCGCTCTGGCGTCGTTGAAGCTTTCTTT
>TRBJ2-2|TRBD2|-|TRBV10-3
CAISEKRGGSGELFF
TGTGCCATCAGTGAGAAGCGGGGGGGCTCCGGGGAGCTGTTTTTT
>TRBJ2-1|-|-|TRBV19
CASSVRTGFYNEQFF
TGTGCCAGTAGTGTCCGGACTGGGTTTTACAATGAGCAGTTCTTC
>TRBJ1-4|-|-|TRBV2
CASSENEKLFF
TGTGCCAGCAGTGAAAATGAAAAACTGTTTTTT
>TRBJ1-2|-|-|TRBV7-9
CASSLVSAAGYTF
TGTGCCAGCAGCTTAGTTTCCGCGGCTGGCTACACCTTC
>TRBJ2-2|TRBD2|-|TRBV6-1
CASSGGLAGNTGELFF
TGTGCCAGCAGTGGGGGACTAGCGGGGAACACCGGGGAGCTGTTTTTT